The rows below give T cell receptor beta chains drawn from one sample of a study of CD8 T cells in Susac syndrome. MiXCR, applied by TCRdb to the immunoSEQ multiplex PCR reads, yields one record per CDR3 protein. The sample shows about 190,000 distinct CDR3 sequences, 90% to 96% of them seen only once. The sequenced sample was CD4+ T cells from PBMCs. The receptors stem from a human donor with Susac syndrome. CDR3s include the opening cysteine and the closing phenylalanine or tryptophan. Each record gives: clone size, J gene, V gene, D gene, CDR3 protein, CDR3 DNA. A D gene is named only where the DNA matches it firmly. The size field is filled for only some rows; it gives once, few, many or a size class.

- | TRBJ1-3 | TRBV3-1 | TRBD1 | CASSQVGRGLTSGNTIYF | TGTGCCAGCAGCCAAGTTGGCAGGGGGTTAACCTCTGGAAACACCATATATTTT
- | TRBJ2-7 | TRBV27 | - | CASSLGIYGGEQYF | TGTGCCAGCAGCTTGGGGATCTATGGCGGAGAGCAGTACTTC
- | TRBJ2-7 | TRBV27 | TRBD1 | CASSLLGTGGREQYF | TGTGCCAGCAGTTTACTCGGGACAGGGGGACGCGAGCAGTACTTC
- | TRBJ2-3 | TRBV3-1 | TRBD1 | CASSRGTGFTDTQYF | TGTGCCAGCAGCCGAGGGACAGGGTTTACAGATACGCAGTATTTT
once | TRBJ1-5 | TRBV20-1 | - | CSARGVNGENQPQHF | TGCAGTGCTAGAGGCGTAAACGGGGAGAATCAGCCCCAGCATTTT
- | TRBJ2-2 | TRBV2 | - | CASRQTGELFF | TGTGCCAGCAGGCAGACCGGGGAGCTGTTTTTT
- | TRBJ1-1 | TRBV11-2 | - | CASTQNRLNTEAFF | TGTGCCAGCACTCAGAACAGGTTGAACACTGAAGCTTTCTTT
- | TRBJ1-4 | TRBV5-1 | - | CASSPPAGGNEKLFF | TGCGCCAGCAGCCCTCCTGCAGGCGGAAATGAAAAACTGTTTTTT
- | TRBJ1-6 | TRBV6-5 | - | CASSGDTSYNSPLHF | TGTGCCAGCAGTGGGGACACCTCCTATAATTCACCCCTCCACTTT
- | TRBJ1-6 | TRBV20-1 | TRBD1 | CSGTQGAGNSPLHF | TGCAGTGGGACGCAGGGGGCCGGTAATTCACCCCTCCACTTT
- | TRBJ2-5 | TRBV29-1 | TRBD1 | CSVDGRGETQYF | TGCAGCGTTGACGGCAGGGGGGAGACCCAGTACTTC
- | TRBJ2-3 | TRBV7-3 | - | CASSLWGGRTDTQYF | TGTGCCAGCAGCCTATGGGGGGGGCGCACAGATACGCAGTATTTT
- | TRBJ2-6 | TRBV30 | - | CAWSGGYNSGANVLTF | TGTGCCTGGAGTGGTGGATACAACTCTGGGGCCAACGTCCTGACTTTC
- | TRBJ1-2 | TRBV11-2 | TRBD1 | CASSSGQGRTYGYTF | TGTGCCAGCAGCTCAGGACAGGGTAGGACCTATGGCTACACCTTC
- | TRBJ1-2 | TRBV5-4 | - | CASSLEVGRTNYGYTF | TGTGCCAGCAGCTTAGAAGTAGGGAGGACTAACTATGGCTACACCTTC
once | TRBJ1-2 | TRBV2 | - | CASSEGQSVGGYTF | TGTGCCAGCAGTGAAGGGCAGTCAGTGGGAGGCTACACCTTC
- | TRBJ2-7 | TRBV12-3/TRBV12-4 | TRBD1 | CASSSWTGSYEQYF | TGTGCCAGCAGTTCATGGACAGGGTCCTACGAGCAGTACTTC
- | TRBJ2-7 | TRBV4-3 | - | CASSQDPQGIGEQYF | TGCGCCAGCAGCCAAGATCCCCAGGGGATTGGCGAGCAGTACTTC
- | TRBJ1-1 | TRBV5-1 | - | CASSLRRGDTEAFF | TGCGCCAGCAGCTTGCGCAGGGGAGATACTGAAGCTTTCTTT
- | TRBJ2-3 | TRBV15 | - | CATRRGLDTDTQYF | TGTGCCACCAGGAGGGGCCTGGACACAGATACGCAGTATTTT
- | TRBJ2-5 | TRBV2 | - | CASSWQETQYF | TGTGCCAGCAGCTGGCAAGAGACCCAGTACTTC
- | TRBJ1-5 | TRBV5-6 | - | CASSSYRVSGNQPQHF | TGTGCCAGCAGTTCCTACAGGGTATCGGGCAATCAGCCCCAGCATTTT
- | TRBJ2-3 | TRBV7-3 | - | CASSPSSASTDTQYF | TGTGCCAGCAGCCCCTCTAGCGCGAGCACAGATACGCAGTATTTT
- | TRBJ2-4 | TRBV7-2 | - | CASSLGFDKNIQYF | TGTGCCAGCAGCTTAGGCTTCGACAAAAACATTCAGTACTTC
- | TRBJ1-1 | TRBV14 | - | CASSQQNWDTEAFF | TGTGCCAGCAGCCAACAGAATTGGGATACTGAAGCTTTCTTT
- | TRBJ2-3 | TRBV5-1 | - | CASSSLAGSKTDTQYF | TGCGCCAGCAGCTCTTTGGCGGGGAGTAAGACAGATACGCAGTATTTT
- | TRBJ2-1 | TRBV20-1 | TRBD2 | CSAREGLATFNEQFF | TGCAGTGCTAGAGAGGGACTAGCGACTTTCAATGAGCAGTTCTTC
- | TRBJ1-6 | TRBV30 | TRBD1 | CAYTGQGLYNSPLHF | TGTGCCTACACCGGACAGGGGTTATATAATTCACCCCTCCACTTT
- | TRBJ2-7 | TRBV5-1 | - | CASSLVTTTAYEQYF | TGCGCCAGCAGCTTGGTTACAACCACTGCCTACGAGCAGTACTTC
- | TRBJ2-7 | TRBV12-3/TRBV12-4 | - | CASSLGGGTAYEQYF | TGTGCCAGCAGTTTAGGGGGGGGGACAGCCTACGAGCAGTACTTC
- | TRBJ1-5 | TRBV3-1 | TRBD1 | CASSQGTGGYQPQHF | TGTGCCAGCAGCCAAGGGACAGGGGGATATCAGCCCCAGCATTTT
- | TRBJ2-3 | TRBV11-2 | TRBD2 | CASSLTSDNLGTQYF | TGTGCCAGCAGTCTGACTAGCGATAACCTCGGTACGCAGTATTTT
- | TRBJ2-5 | TRBV28 | TRBD2 | CASSLSLAGVNQETQYF | TGTGCCAGCAGTTTATCGCTAGCGGGGGTGAACCAAGAGACCCAGTACTTC
- | TRBJ2-5 | TRBV11-2 | - | CASSLGAAGAQETQYF | TGTGCCAGCAGCTTAGGGGCCGCTGGGGCTCAAGAGACCCAGTACTTC
- | TRBJ2-1 | TRBV3-1 | - | CASSQSRQGYNEQFF | TGTGCCAGCAGCCAAAGCCGACAAGGCTACAATGAGCAGTTCTTC
once | TRBJ2-7 | TRBV4-1 | - | CASSQEMESLEQYF | TGCGCCAGCAGCCAAGAGATGGAGTCCCTCGAGCAGTACTTC
- | TRBJ1-1 | TRBV5-1 | TRBD1 | CASSAQGMGTEAFF | TGCGCCAGCAGCGCACAGGGGATGGGCACTGAAGCTTTCTTT
- | TRBJ2-6 | TRBV12-3/TRBV12-4 | - | CASSYTVGANVLTF | TGTGCCAGCAGTTATACAGTTGGGGCCAACGTCCTGACTTTC
- | TRBJ2-5 | TRBV20-1 | - | CSASPGWAEETQYF | TGCAGTGCTAGTCCGGGGTGGGCGGAAGAGACCCAGTACTTC
- | TRBJ1-5 | TRBV20-1 | TRBD1 | CSAIQGAYSNQPQHF | TGCAGTGCTATCCAGGGGGCTTATAGCAATCAGCCCCAGCATTTT
- | TRBJ1-5 | TRBV24-1 | - | CATRARVNQPQHF | TGTGCCACCAGGGCCAGGGTCAATCAGCCCCAGCATTTT
- | TRBJ2-7 | TRBV5-6 | - | CASSPHRIYEQYF | TGTGCCAGCAGCCCCCACAGGATCTACGAGCAGTACTTC
once | TRBJ2-7 | TRBV20-1 | - | CSATNRARAYEQYF | TGCAGTGCCACAAACAGGGCCCGGGCCTACGAGCAGTACTTC
- | TRBJ2-3 | TRBV24-1 | - | CATSAPGRGFTDTQYF | TGTGCCACCAGTGCCCCTGGACGGGGGTTCACAGATACGCAGTATTTT
once | TRBJ1-5 | TRBV20-1 | - | CSATRRISNQPQHF | TGCAGTGCTACCCGACGGATTAGCAATCAGCCCCAGCATTTT
once | TRBJ1-2 | TRBV5-6 | - | CASSSVGPGLNYGYTF | TGTGCCAGCAGCTCCGTGGGCCCAGGGCTGAACTATGGCTACACCTTC
- | TRBJ2-1 | TRBV2 | - | CASSASSYNEQFF | TGTGCCAGCAGCGCAAGCTCCTACAATGAGCAGTTCTTC
- | TRBJ2-3 | TRBV9 | TRBD1 | CASSVQQGAYTQYF | TGTGCCAGCAGCGTTCAACAGGGGGCTTATACGCAGTATTTT
- | TRBJ2-2 | TRBV30 | - | CAWSISAGELFF | TGTGCCTGGAGCATTTCGGCCGGGGAGCTGTTTTTT
- | TRBJ2-7 | TRBV27 | - | CASSLIQGYEQYF | TGTGCCAGCAGTTTAATTCAAGGGTACGAGCAGTACTTC
once | TRBJ1-2 | TRBV6-5 | - | CASRPPTLGYTF | TGTGCCAGCCGTCCCCCCACGTTGGGCTACACCTTC
- | TRBJ1-1 | TRBV6-1 | TRBD1 | CASSTTGGVKAFF | TGTGCCAGCAGTACGACAGGGGGCGTAAAAGCTTTCTTT
- | TRBJ2-3 | TRBV5-1 | TRBD2 | CASSFSGGAGDTQYF | TGCGCCAGCAGCTTCAGCGGGGGGGCCGGTGATACGCAGTATTTT
- | TRBJ1-1 | TRBV30 | - | CAGMEVRNTEAFF | TGTGCCGGGATGGAGGTCAGGAACACTGAAGCTTTCTTT
- | TRBJ2-2 | TRBV9 | TRBD2 | CASSVEGGDTGELFF | TGTGCCAGCAGCGTAGAGGGAGGGGACACCGGGGAGCTGTTTTTT
- | TRBJ2-2 | TRBV30 | TRBD1 | CAWSVGWTGDSGELFF | TGTGCCTGGAGTGTCGGCTGGACAGGGGATTCCGGGGAGCTGTTTTTT